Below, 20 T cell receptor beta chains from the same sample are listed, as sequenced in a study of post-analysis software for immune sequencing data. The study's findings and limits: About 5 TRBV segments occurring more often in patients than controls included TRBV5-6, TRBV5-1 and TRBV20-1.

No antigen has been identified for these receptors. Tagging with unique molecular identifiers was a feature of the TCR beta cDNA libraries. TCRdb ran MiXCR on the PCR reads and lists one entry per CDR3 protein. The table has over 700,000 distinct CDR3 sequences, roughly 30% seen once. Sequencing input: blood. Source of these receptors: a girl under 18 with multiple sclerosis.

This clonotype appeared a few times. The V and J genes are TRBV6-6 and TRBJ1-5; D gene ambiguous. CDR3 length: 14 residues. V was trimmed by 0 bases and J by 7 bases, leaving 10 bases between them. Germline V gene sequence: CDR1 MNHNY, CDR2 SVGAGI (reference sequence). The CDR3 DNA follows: TGTGCCAGCAGTTACTCGAGTTCTGAGCAGCCCCAGCATTTT. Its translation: CASSYSSSEQPQHF.

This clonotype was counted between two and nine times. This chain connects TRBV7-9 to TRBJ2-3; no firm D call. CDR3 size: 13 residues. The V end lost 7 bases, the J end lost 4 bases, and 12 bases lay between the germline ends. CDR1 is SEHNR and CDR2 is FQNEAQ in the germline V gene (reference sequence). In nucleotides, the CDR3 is TGTGCCAGCAAAACGTCGGCTCCAGATACGCAGTATTTT. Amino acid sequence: CASKTSAPDTQYF.

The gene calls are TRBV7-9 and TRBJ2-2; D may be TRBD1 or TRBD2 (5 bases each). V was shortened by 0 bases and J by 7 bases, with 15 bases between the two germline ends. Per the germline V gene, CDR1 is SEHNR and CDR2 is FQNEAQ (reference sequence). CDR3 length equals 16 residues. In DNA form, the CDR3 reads TGTGCCAGCAGCTTAGCATCCGGGGCCTTTGGCGGGGAGCTGTTTTTT. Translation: CASSLASGAFGGELFF.

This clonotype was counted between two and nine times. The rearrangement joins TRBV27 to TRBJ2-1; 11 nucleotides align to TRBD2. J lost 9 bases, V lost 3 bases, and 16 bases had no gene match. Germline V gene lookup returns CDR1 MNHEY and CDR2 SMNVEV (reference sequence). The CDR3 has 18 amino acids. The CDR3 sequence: CASSFLASGRTAAGEQFF. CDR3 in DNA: TGTGCCAGCAGTTTCTTGGCTAGCGGGAGGACCGCGGCGGGTGAGCAGTTCTTC.

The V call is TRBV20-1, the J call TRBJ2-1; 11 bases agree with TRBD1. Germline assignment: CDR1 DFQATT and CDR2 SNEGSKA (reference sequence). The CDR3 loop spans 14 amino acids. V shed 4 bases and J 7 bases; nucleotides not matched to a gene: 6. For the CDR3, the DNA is TGCAGTGCTACCTGGGACAGGGGGAGGAATGAGCAGTTCTTC. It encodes CSATWDRGRNEQFF.

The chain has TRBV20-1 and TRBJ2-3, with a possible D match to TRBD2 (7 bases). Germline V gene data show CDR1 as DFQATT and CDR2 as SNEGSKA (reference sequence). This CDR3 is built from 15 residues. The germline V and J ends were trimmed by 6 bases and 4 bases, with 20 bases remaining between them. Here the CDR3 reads CSAKEVGGRADTQYF. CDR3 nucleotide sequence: TGCAGTGCGAAAGAAGTCGGGGGGCGCGCAGATACGCAGTATTTT.

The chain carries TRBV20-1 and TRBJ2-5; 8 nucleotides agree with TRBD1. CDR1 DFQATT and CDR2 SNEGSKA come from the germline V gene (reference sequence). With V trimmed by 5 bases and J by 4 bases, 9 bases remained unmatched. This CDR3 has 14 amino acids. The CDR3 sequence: CSAPALQGAETQYF. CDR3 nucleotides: TGCAGTGCTCCCGCTTTGCAGGGGGCAGAGACCCAGTACTTC.

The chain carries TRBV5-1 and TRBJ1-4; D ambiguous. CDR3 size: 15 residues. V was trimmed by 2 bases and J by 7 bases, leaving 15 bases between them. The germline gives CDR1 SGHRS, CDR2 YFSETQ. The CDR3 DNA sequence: TGCGCCAGCAGCTTCTCCCCCGACTCGGGTGAAAAACTGTTTTTT. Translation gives CASSFSPDSGEKLFF.

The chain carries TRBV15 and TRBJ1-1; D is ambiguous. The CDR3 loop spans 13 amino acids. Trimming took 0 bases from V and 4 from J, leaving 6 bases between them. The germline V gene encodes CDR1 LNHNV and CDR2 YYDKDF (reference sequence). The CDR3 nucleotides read TGTGCCACCAGCAGAGATCCTAGCACTGAAGCTTTCTTT. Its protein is CATSRDPSTEAFF.

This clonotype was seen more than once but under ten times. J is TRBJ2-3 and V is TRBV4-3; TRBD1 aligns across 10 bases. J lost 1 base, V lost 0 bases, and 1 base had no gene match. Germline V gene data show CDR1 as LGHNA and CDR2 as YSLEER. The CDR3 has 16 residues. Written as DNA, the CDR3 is TGCGCCAGCAGCCAAGACGGGACAGGGGGCACAGATACGCAGTATTTT. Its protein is CASSQDGTGGTDTQYF.

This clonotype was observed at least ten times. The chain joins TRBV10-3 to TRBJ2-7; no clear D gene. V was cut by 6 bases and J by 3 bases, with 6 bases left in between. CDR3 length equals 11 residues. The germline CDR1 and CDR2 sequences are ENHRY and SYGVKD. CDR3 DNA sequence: TGTGCCATCAGGCTTAACTACGAGCAGTACTTC. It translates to CAIRLNYEQYF.

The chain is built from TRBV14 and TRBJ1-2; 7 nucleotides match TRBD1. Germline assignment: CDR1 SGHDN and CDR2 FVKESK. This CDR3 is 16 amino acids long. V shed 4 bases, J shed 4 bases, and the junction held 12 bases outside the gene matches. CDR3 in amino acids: CASSPLEFDRVYGYTF. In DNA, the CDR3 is TGTGCCAGCAGCCCCCTAGAGTTCGACAGGGTCTATGGCTACACCTTC.

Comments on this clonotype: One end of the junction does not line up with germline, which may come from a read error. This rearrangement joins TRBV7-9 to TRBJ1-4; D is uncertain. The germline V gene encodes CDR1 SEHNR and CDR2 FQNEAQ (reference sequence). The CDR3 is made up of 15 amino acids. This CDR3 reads CASSLGDATNEKLFF. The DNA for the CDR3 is TGTGCCAGCAGCTTAGGCGATGCAACTAATGAAAAGCTGTTTTTT.

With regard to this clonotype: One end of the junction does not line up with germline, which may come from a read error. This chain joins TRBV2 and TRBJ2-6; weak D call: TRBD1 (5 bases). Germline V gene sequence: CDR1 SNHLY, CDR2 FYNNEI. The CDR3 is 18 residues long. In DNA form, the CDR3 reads TGTGCCAGCACAGGGATCGGTAGCAGTCTCTCTGGGGCCAACGTCCGGACTTTC. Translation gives CASTGIGSSLSGANVRTF. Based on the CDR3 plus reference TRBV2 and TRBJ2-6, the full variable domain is EPEVTQTPSHQVTQMGQEVILRCVPISNHLYFYWYRQILGQKVEFLVSFYNNEISEKSEIFDDQFSVERPDGSNFTLKIRSTKLEDSAMYFCASTGIGSSLSGANVRTFGAGSRLTVL.

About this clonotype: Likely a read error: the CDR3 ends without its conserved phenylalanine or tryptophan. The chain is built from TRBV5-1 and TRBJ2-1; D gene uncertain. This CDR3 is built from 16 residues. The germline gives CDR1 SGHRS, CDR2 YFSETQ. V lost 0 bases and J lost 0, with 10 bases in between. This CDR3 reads CASSLGRMSSYNEQFV. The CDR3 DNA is TGCGCCAGCAGCTTGGGTCGGATGAGCTCCTACAATGAGCAGTTCGTC.

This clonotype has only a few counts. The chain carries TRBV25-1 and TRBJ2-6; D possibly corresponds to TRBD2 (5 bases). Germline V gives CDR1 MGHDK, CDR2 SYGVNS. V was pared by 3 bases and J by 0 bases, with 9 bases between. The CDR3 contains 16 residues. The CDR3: CASSEFGSSGANVLTF. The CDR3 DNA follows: TGTGCCAGCAGTGAGTTTGGGAGCTCTGGGGCCAACGTCCTGACTTTC.

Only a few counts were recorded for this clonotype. As DNA, the CDR3 is TGCAGTGCTAGTCGAGGCGGGGGCTTCTCTGGGGCCAACGTCCTGACTTTC. This translates into CSASRGGGFSGANVLTF. This chain joins TRBV20-1 and TRBJ2-6; tentatively, D is TRBD2 (7 bases). From germline, CDR1 is DFQATT and CDR2 SNEGSKA (reference sequence). The CDR3 covers 17 residues. Trimming removed 3 bases from V and 0 bases from J, with 15 bases in between.

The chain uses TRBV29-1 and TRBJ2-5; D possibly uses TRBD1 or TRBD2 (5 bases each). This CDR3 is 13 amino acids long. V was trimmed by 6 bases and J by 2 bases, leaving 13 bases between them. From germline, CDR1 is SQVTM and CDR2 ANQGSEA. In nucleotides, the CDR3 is TGCAGCGTGGGGATGGGACCTCAAGAGACCCAGTACTTC. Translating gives CSVGMGPQETQYF.

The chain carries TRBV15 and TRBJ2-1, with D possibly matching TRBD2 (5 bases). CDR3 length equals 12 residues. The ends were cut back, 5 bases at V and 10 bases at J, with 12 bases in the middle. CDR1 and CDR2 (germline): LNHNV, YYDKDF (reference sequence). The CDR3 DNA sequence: TGTGCCACCAGCCCCCAACGGGGAGAGCAGTTCTTC. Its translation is CATSPQRGEQFF.

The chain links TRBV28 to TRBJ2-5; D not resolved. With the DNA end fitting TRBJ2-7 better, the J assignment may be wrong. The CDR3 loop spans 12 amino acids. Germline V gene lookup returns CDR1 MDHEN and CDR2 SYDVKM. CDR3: CASRSDPYEQYF. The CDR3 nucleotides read TGTGCCAGCCGGAGCGACCCCTACGAGCAGTACTTC.